The source of this T cell receptor (delta chain) is a study of gamma delta lymphoproliferative disorders and STAT genes. TCRdb re-called the multiplex PCR reads with CATT. The data show about 880 delta-chain clones, around 1.7% seen once. The receptor sequences were amplified from genomic DNA of peripheral blood mononuclear cells. This clone was seen many times. The protein TCRdb lists belongs to a much larger clone and differs from this DNA's translation at residue 12, which points to a read error; the protein shown is made from the DNA. The V segment lost 1 base and the J segment 2 bases; nucleotides outside the gene matches: 21. Looked up from germline, CDR1 is GEAIGNYY and CDR2 is EKD. The CDR3 is 20 residues long.

This chain uses TRDV2 with TRDJ1; 7 bases line up with TRDD2. Input material: blood. The TCR originated in a human donor in good health. Here the CDR3 DNA reads TGTGCCTGTGACACGATTCCTACCCCGGTACTGGAGGATCAGACCGATAAACTCATCTTT. Translation gives CACDTIPTPVLEDQTDKLIF.